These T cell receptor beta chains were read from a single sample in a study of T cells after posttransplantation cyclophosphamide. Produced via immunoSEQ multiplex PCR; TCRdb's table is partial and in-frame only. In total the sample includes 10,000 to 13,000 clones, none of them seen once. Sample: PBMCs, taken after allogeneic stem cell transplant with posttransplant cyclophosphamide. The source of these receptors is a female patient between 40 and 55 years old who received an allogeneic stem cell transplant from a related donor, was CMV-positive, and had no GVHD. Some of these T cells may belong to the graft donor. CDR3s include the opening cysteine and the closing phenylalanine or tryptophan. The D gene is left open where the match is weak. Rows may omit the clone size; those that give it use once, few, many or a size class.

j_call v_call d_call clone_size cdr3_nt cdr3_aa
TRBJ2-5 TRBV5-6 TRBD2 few TGTGCCAGCAGTATTGCGGGGGTAGAGACCCAGTACTTC CASSIAGVETQYF
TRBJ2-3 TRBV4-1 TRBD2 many TGCGCCAGCGCCCCAGCGGGACTAGGGGGACATACGCAGTATTTT CASAPAGLGGHTQYF
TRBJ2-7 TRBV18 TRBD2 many TGTGCCAGCTCACCTCTAGCGGGAGGGCCCAGCGAGCAGTACTTC CASSPLAGGPSEQYF
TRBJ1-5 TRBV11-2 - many TGTGCCAGCAGCTTAGATTTACGGAGGCCCCAGCATTTT CASSLDLRRPQHF
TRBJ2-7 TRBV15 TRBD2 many TGTGCCACCAGCACGGGAGGAGGCCGCTACGAGCAGTACTTC CATSTGGGRYEQYF
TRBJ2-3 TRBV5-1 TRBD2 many TGCGCCAGCAGCTTGGAAGTAGCGGGAACTAGCACAGATACGCAGTATTTT CASSLEVAGTSTDTQYF
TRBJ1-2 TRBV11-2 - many TGTGCCAGCAGCTTAGGGGCCGTCAGAGGCTACACCTTC CASSLGAVRGYTF
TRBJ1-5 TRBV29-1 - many TGCAGCGTCGGATTAGGTCGGGATCAGCCCCAGCATTTT CSVGLGRDQPQHF
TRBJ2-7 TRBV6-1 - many TGTGCCAGCAGTGAAGGTTATAGGACACTGACGAGGGAGCAGTACTTC CASSEGYRTLTREQYF
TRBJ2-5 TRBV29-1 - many TGCAGCGTTTCCTATAGCGACCAAGAGACCCAGTACTTC CSVSYSDQETQYF
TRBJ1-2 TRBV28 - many TGTGCCAGCAGTTTAACGGGGTATGGCTACACCTTC CASSLTGYGYTF
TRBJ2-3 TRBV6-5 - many TGTGCCAGCAGTTACTCGGCTTCTAGCACAGATACGCAGTATTTT CASSYSASSTDTQYF
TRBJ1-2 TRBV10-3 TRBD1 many TGTGCCATCAGTGACCAGGGGGCGAACTATGGCTACACCTTC CAISDQGANYGYTF
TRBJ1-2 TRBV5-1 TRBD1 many TGCGCCAGCAGCCCTTACACAGGGGAGAGGGGCTACACCTTC CASSPYTGERGYTF
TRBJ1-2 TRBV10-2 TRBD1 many TGCGCCAGCGGTGGACAGGGCCCGACGATAGGCTACACCTTC CASGGQGPTIGYTF
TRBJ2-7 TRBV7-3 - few TGTGCCAGCAGCCTAGAAGTAACCTACGAGCAGTACTTC CASSLEVTYEQYF
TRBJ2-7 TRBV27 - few TGTGCCAGCAGTTTAGCGGAATACTCCTACGAGCAGTACTTC CASSLAEYSYEQYF
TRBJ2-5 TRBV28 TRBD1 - TGTGCCAGCAGTTTATGGGTAGGGGGCAAGCAGTACTTC CASSLWVGGKQYF